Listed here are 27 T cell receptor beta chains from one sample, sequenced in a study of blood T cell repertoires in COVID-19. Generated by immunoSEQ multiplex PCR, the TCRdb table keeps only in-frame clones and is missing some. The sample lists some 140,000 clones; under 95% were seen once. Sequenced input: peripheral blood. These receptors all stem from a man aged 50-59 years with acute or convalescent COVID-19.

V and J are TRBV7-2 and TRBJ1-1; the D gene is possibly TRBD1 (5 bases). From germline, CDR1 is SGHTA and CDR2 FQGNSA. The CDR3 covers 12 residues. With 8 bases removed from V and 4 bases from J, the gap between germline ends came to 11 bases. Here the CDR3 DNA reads TGTGCCAGCGGCCTCGGGGGCACTGAAGCTTTCTTT. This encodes CASGLGGTEAFF.

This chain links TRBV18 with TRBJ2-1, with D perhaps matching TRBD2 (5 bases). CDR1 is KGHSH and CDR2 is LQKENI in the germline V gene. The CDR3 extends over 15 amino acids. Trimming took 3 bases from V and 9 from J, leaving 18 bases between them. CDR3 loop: CASSPDSGKGSEQFF. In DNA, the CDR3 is TGTGCCAGCTCACCCGACTCCGGGAAGGGCAGTGAGCAGTTCTTC.

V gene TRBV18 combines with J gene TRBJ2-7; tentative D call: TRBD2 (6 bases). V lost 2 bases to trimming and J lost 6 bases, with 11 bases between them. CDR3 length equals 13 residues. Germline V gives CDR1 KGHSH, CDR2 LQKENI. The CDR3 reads CASSPTWGGEQYF. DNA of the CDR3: TGTGCCAGCTCACCAACTTGGGGAGGCGAGCAGTACTTC.

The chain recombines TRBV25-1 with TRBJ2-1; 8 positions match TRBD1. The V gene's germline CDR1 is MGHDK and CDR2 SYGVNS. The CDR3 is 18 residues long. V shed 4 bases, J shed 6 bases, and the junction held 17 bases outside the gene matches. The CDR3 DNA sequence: TGTGCCAGCAGTGGGGCCCCCCTGGCAGGGGGCTTAGTCAATGAGCAGTTCTTC. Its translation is CASSGAPLAGGLVNEQFF. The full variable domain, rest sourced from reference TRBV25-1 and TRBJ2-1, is EADIYQTPRYLVIGTGKKITLECSQTMGHDKMYWYQQDPGMELHLIHYSYGVNSTEKGDLSSESTVSRIRTEHFPLTLESARPSHTSQYLCASSGAPLAGGLVNEQFFGPGTRLTVL.

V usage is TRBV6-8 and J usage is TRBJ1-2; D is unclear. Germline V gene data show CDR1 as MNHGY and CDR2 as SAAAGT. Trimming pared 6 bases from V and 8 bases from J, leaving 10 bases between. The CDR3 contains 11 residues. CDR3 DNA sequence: TGTGCCAGCAGAAGGGAGGCAGGCTACACCTTC. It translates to CASRREAGYTF.

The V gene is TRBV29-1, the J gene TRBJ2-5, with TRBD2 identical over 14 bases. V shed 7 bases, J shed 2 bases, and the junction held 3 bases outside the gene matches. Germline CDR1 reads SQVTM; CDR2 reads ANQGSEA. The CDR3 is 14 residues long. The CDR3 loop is CSGGTSGRQETQYF. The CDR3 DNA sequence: TGCAGCGGCGGGACTAGCGGGAGACAAGAGACCCAGTACTTC.

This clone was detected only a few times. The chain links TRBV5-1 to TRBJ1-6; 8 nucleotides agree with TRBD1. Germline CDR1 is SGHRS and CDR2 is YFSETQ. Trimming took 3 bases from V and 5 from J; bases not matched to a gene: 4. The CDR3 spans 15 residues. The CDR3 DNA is TGCGCCAGCAGCTCGACAGGGGTGAATAATTCACCCCTCCACTTT. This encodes CASSSTGVNNSPLHF.

The CDR3 region has the DNA TGTGCCAGCAGTGAATCGGGGACAAACATGAACACTGAAGCTTTCTTT. Residues: CASSESGTNMNTEAFF. V gene TRBV25-1 combines with J gene TRBJ1-1; a weak D match, TRBD1 (6 bases). Per the germline V gene, CDR1 is MGHDK and CDR2 is SYGVNS. The CDR3 length is 16 residues. The V end was cut by 1 base, the J end by 0 bases, with 12 bases between.

DNA for the CDR3: TGTGCCAGCAGCCGCAACCCGGCGGGGGAGACCCAGTACTTC. Translation gives CASSRNPAGETQYF. V and J are TRBV7-3 and TRBJ2-5; the D gene is possibly TRBD2 (6 bases). V was clipped by 5 bases and J by 5 bases, with 15 bases between them. This CDR3 is built from 14 residues. The germline CDR1 and CDR2 sequences are SGHTA and FQGTGA. Together with reference TRBV7-3 and TRBJ2-5, the CDR3 gives the full variable domain: GAGVSQTPSNKVTEKGKYVELRCDPISGHTALYWYRQSLGQGPEFLIYFQGTGAADDSGLPNDRFFAVRPEGSVSTLKIQRTERGDSAVYLCASSRNPAGETQYFGPGTRLLVL.

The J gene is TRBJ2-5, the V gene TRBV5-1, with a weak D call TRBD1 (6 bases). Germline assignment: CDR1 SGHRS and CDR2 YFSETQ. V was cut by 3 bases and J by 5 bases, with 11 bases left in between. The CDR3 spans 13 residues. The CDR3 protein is CASSSQGAETQYF. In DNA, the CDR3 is TGCGCCAGCAGCTCACAGGGTGCGGAGACCCAGTACTTC.

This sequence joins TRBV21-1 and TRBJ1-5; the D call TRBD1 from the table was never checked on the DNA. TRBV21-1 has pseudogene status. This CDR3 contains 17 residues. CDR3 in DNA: TGTGCCAGCAGCAAAAACCCCGACATTTATAGCAATCAGCCCCAGCATTTT. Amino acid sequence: CASSKNPDIYSNQPQHF.

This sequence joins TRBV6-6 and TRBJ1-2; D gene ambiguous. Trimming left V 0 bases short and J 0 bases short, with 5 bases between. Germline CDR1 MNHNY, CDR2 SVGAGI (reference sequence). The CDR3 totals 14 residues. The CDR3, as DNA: TGTGCCAGCAGTTACTCGTCCACTAACTATGGCTACACCTTC. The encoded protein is CASSYSSTNYGYTF.

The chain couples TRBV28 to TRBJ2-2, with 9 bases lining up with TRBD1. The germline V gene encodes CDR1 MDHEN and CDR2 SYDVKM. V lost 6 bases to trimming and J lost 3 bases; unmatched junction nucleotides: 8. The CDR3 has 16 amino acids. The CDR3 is CASRGDRVVDTGELFF. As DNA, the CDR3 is TGTGCCAGCAGGGGGGACAGGGTGGTGGACACCGGGGAGCTGTTTTTT.

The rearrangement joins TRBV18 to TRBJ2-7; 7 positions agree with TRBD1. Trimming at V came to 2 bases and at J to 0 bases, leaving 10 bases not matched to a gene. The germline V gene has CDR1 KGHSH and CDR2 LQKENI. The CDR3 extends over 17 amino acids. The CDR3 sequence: CASSPTTLRGSSYEQYF. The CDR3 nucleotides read TGTGCCAGCTCACCAACCACCCTCAGGGGGAGCTCCTACGAGCAGTACTTC.

CDR3 region: CASSLLAGGPWEQYF. CDR3 nucleotide sequence: TGTGCCAGCAGTTTACTAGCGGGAGGGCCGTGGGAGCAGTACTTC. V usage is TRBV27 and J usage is TRBJ2-7; the match to TRBD2 covers 12 bases. The CDR3 is made up of 15 amino acids. Looked up from germline, CDR1 is MNHEY and CDR2 is SMNVEV (reference sequence). Trimming removed 2 bases from V and 7 bases from J; junction bases left unmatched: 6.

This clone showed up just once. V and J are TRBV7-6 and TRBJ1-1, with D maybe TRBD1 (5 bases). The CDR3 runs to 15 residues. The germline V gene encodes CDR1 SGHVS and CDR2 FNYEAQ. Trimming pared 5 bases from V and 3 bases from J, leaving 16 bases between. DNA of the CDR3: TGTGCCAGCAGCCCCCCCCCGGGGGGGGACACTGAAGCTTTCTTT. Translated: CASSPPPGGDTEAFF. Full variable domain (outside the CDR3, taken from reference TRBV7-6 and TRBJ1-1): GAGVSQSPRYKVTKRGQDVALRCDPISGHVSLYWYRQALGQGPEFLTYFNYEAQQDKSGLPNDRFSAERPEGSISTLTIQRTEQRDSAMYRCASSPPPGGDTEAFFGQGTRLTVV.

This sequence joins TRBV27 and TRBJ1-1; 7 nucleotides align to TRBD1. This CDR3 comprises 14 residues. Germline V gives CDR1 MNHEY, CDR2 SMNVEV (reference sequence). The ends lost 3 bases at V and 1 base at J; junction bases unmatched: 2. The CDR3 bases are TGTGCCAGCAGTTTGGGACAGACGAACACTGAAGCTTTCTTT. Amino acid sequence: CASSLGQTNTEAFF.

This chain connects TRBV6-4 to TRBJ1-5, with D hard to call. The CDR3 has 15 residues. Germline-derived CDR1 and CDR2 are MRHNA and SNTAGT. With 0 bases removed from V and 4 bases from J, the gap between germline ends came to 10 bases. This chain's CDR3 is CASSDSPGPNQPQHF. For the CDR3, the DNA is TGTGCCAGCAGTGACTCCCCGGGTCCGAATCAGCCCCAGCATTTT.

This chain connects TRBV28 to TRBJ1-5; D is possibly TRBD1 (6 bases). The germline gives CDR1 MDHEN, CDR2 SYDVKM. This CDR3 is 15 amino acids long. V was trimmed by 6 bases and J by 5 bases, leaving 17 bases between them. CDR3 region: CASSSPEGVYQPQHF. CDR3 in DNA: TGTGCCAGCAGCAGCCCCGAGGGGGTTTATCAGCCCCAGCATTTT.

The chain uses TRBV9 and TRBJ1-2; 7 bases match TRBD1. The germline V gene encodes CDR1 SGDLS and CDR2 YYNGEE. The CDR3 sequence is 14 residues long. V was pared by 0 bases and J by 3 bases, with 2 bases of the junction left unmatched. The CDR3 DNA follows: TGTGCCAGCAGCGTAGATACAGGGGACTATGGCTACACCTTC. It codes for CASSVDTGDYGYTF.

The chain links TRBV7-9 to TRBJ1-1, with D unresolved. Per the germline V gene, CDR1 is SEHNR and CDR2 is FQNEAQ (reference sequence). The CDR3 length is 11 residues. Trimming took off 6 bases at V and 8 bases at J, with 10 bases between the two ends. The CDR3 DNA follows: TGTGCCAGCAGTTTTTCGGAGGAAGCTTTCTTT. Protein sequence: CASSFSEEAFF.

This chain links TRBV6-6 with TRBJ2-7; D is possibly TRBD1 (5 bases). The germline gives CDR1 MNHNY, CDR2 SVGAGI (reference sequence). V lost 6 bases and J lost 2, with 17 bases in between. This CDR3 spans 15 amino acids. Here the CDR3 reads CASSPQGLPTYEQYV. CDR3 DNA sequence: TGTGCCAGCAGCCCCCAGGGCCTTCCTACCTACGAGCAGTACGTC.

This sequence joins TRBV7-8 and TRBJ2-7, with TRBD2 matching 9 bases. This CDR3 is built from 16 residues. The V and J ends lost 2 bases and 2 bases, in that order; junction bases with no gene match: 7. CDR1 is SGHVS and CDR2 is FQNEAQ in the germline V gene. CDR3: CASSLRGLAGTYEQYF. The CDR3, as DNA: TGTGCCAGCAGCTTAAGGGGGCTAGCGGGAACCTACGAGCAGTACTTC. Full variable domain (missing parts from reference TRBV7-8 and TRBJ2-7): GAGVSQSPRYKVAKRGQDVALRCDPISGHVSLFWYQQALGQGPEFLTYFQNEAQLDKSGLPSDRFFAERPEGSVSTLKIQRTQQEDSAVYLCASSLRGLAGTYEQYFGPGTRLTVT.

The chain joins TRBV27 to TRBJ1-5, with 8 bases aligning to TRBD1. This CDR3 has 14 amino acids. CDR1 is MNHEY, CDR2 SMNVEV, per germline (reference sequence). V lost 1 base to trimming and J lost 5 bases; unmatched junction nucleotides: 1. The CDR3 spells CASSLLTGDQPQHF. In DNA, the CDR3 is TGTGCCAGCAGTTTATTGACAGGGGATCAGCCCCAGCATTTT.

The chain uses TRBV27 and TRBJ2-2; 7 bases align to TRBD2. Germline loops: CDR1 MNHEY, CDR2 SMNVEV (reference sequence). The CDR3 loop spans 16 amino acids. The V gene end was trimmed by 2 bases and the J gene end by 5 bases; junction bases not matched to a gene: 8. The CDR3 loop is CASSLGGRRGTGELFF. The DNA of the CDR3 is TGTGCCAGCAGTTTAGGCGGGAGAAGAGGAACCGGGGAGCTGTTTTTT.

The DNA for the CDR3 is TGTGCCAGCAGTTGGACAGGTGGCAATTCACCCCTCCACTTT. Translating gives CASSWTGGNSPLHF. J is TRBJ1-6 and V is TRBV6-5; TRBD1 matches at 7 bases. V was clipped by 4 bases and J by 7 bases; unmatched bases: 4. The germline V gene encodes CDR1 MNHEY and CDR2 SVGAGI. The CDR3 is 14 residues long.

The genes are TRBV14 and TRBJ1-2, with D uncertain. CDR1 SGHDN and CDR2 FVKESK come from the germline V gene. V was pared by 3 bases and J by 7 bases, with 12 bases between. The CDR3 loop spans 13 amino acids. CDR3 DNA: TGTGCCAGCAGCCAGTTGGGCTTGATTGGCTACACCTTC. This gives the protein CASSQLGLIGYTF.